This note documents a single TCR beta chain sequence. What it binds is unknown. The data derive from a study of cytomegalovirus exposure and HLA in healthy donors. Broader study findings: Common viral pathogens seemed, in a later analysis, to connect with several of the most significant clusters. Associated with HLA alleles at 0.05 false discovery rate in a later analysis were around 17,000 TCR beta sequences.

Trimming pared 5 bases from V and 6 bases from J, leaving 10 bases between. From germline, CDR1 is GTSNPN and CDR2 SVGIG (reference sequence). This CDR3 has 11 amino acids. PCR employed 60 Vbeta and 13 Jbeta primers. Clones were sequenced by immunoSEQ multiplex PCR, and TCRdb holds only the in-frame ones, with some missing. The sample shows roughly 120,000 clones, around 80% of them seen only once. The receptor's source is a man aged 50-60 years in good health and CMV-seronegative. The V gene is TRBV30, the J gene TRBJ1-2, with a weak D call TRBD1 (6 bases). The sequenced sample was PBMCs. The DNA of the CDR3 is TGTGCCTGGGCAACAGGGAATGGCTACACCTTC. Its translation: CAWATGNGYTF.